Below are 22 T cell receptor beta chains sequenced from a single sample in a study of brain T cells in children with intractable seizures. Using immunoSEQ multiplex PCR, the repertoire was profiled, and TCRdb retains in-frame clones only, with some absent. The table lists about 80,000 clones, more than 75% of them singletons. Specimen: peripheral blood, collected at surgery. The receptors originated from a girl aged 2 to 9 with Rasmussen encephalitis and intractable seizures.

The chain employs TRBV19 and TRBJ2-1, with TRBD1 as a possible D gene (6 bases). Trimming removed 3 bases at V and 7 bases at J, with 10 bases between. Per germline, CDR1 LNHDA and CDR2 SQIVND (reference sequence). The CDR3 contains 13 residues. The CDR3 DNA follows: TGTGCCAGTAGTATCGGACAGTTTAATGAGCAGTTCTTC. This encodes CASSIGQFNEQFF.

The rearrangement joins TRBV29-1 to TRBJ1-2; 8 bases map to TRBD1. This CDR3 has 14 amino acids. Germline V CDR1 and CDR2: SQVTM, ANQGSEA. Trimming took 6 bases from V and 5 from J; bases not matched to a gene: 11. CDR3 sequence: CSVPPRGPNYGYTF. CDR3 bases: TGCAGCGTGCCCCCCAGGGGGCCAAATTATGGCTACACCTTC.

The J gene is TRBJ2-7, the V gene TRBV11-2, with 7 nucleotides matching TRBD1. CDR1 SGHAT and CDR2 FQNNGV come from the germline V gene. V trimming: 8 bases; J trimming: 5 bases; junction bases outside the gene matches: 9. The CDR3 length is 13 residues. The CDR3 DNA sequence: TGTGCCAGCTTACGGCAGGGGGTCCACGAGCAGTACTTC. It yields the protein CASLRQGVHEQYF.

The table lists this clone with a count of one. The chain employs TRBV6-5 and TRBJ2-7, with TRBD1 matching over 7 bases. Germline CDR1 MNHEY, CDR2 SVGAGI. With V trimmed by 6 bases and J by 5 bases, 13 bases remained unmatched. This CDR3 has 15 residues. The CDR3: CASSYRQGGSDEQYF. CDR3 nucleotides: TGTGCCAGCAGCTACCGACAGGGTGGATCCGACGAGCAGTACTTC.

The CDR3 coding sequence is TGTGCCAGCAGTCCCCCGGCCAGGGCTAGCACAGATACGCAGTATTTT. This encodes CASSPPARASTDTQYF. The chain couples TRBV3-1 (or the pseudogene TRBV3-2) to TRBJ2-3; possible D gene TRBD1, 5 bases. This CDR3 is built from 16 residues. Germline lookup yields CDR1 LGHDT and CDR2 YNNKEL (reference sequence). Trimming cost V 6 bases and J 0 bases, with 16 bases left between them.

The CDR3 DNA follows: TGTGCCAGCAGTTACGTCCTTGGGAATGAGCAGTTCTTC. It yields the protein CASSYVLGNEQFF. The chain combines TRBV6-2 or TRBV6-3 with TRBJ2-1; no firm D call. Trimming took 2 bases from V and 7 from J, leaving 9 bases between them. Germline V gene sequence: CDR1 MNHEY, CDR2 SVGEGT. CDR3 length: 13 amino acids.

This clone was counted once. This chain links TRBV28 with TRBJ1-2; D call uncertain. The CDR3 is 15 residues long. Trimming took 3 bases from V and 0 from J, leaving 11 bases between them. Germline assignment: CDR1 MDHEN and CDR2 SYDVKM. Here the CDR3 DNA reads TGTGCCAGCAGTTTGCCCCGACCTGCTAACTATGGCTACACCTTC. Its protein is CASSLPRPANYGYTF.

The chain combines TRBV7-2 with TRBJ2-1; 7 bases agree with TRBD1. CDR3 size: 14 residues. The junction had 1 base not matched to a gene; V was cut back by 1 base and J by 4 bases. Germline V lookup: CDR1 SGHTA, CDR2 FQGNSA. The CDR3 bases are TGTGCCAGCAGCTTAGGACAGGGTTACAATGAGCAGTTCTTC. This encodes CASSLGQGYNEQFF.

This clone was found once. The chain is built from TRBV19 and TRBJ1-6; 9 bases align to TRBD1. The junction had 2 bases not matched to a gene; V was cut back by 1 base and J by 7 bases. This CDR3 has 15 residues. From germline, CDR1 is LNHDA and CDR2 SQIVND (reference sequence). The CDR3, as DNA: TGTGCCAGTAGTATAGCCGACAGGGGGAATTCACCCCTCCACTTT. It codes for CASSIADRGNSPLHF.

This chain uses TRBV7-9 with TRBJ1-4; D call uncertain. V lost 5 bases and J 5 bases, leaving 18 bases between the germline ends. The germline CDR1 and CDR2 sequences are SEHNR and FQNEAQ (reference sequence). The CDR3 has 16 amino acids. CDR3 bases: TGTGCCAGCAGCCCCAAGAGAGGAGCTGACAATGAAAAACTGTTTTTT. Encoded protein: CASSPKRGADNEKLFF.

This chain links TRBV2 with TRBJ2-5, with D perhaps TRBD2 (6 bases). The ends were cut back, 1 base at V and 7 bases at J, with 13 bases in the middle. CDR1 SNHLY and CDR2 FYNNEI come from the germline V gene. The CDR3 sequence is 14 residues long. The CDR3 loop reads CASSEGSSGGTQYF. CDR3 nucleotides: TGTGCCAGCAGTGAAGGGAGTAGCGGAGGGACCCAGTACTTC. Full variable domain (rest looked up from reference TRBV2 and TRBJ2-5): EPEVTQTPSHQVTQMGQEVILRCVPISNHLYFYWYRQILGQKVEFLVSFYNNEISEKSEIFDDQFSVERPDGSNFTLKIRSTKLEDSAMYFCASSEGSSGGTQYFGPGTRLLVL.

This CDR3 reads CASGRGGASYNEQFF. In nucleotides, the CDR3 is TGTGCTAGTGGCCGCGGGGGGGCCTCCTACAATGAGCAGTTCTTC. The chain links TRBV12-5 to TRBJ2-1; TRBD2 matches 9 bases. V was clipped by 6 bases and J by 0 bases; unmatched bases: 3. The CDR3 loop spans 15 amino acids. Germline CDR1 and CDR2: LGHNT and FRNRAP.

This sequence joins TRBV29-1 and TRBJ2-1, with D possibly being TRBD1 (5 bases). Per the germline V gene, CDR1 is SQVTM and CDR2 is ANQGSEA. This CDR3 has 12 amino acids. Trimming removed 4 bases from V and 10 bases from J, with 14 bases in between. This CDR3 is CSVVGRFLEQFF. DNA for the CDR3: TGCAGCGTTGTGGGGCGGTTCTTGGAGCAGTTCTTC.

The chain recombines TRBV14 with TRBJ2-3; D is unresolved. Trimming shortened V by 2 bases and J by 2 bases, and 11 bases separated the two germline ends. CDR3 length: 15 residues. Germline CDR1 reads SGHDN; CDR2 reads FVKESK. The CDR3 DNA is TGTGCCAGCAGCCAACACACTCGTCCCACAGATACGCAGTATTTT. Encoded protein: CASSQHTRPTDTQYF.

CDR3 in DNA: TGCAGCGTTGATCAAGGAAACACCGGGGAGCTGTTTTTT. It codes for CSVDQGNTGELFF. The V call is TRBV29-1, the J call TRBJ2-2; the D is unclear. The CDR3 totals 13 residues. Germline V CDR1 and CDR2: SQVTM, ANQGSEA. Between the trimmed V and J ends, which lost 3 bases and 2 bases, there was a span of 7 bases.

The J gene is TRBJ1-2, the V gene TRBV29-1; D ambiguous. Germline-derived CDR1 and CDR2 are SQVTM and ANQGSEA. V lost 5 bases, J lost 5 bases, and 15 bases lay in between. The CDR3 consists of 13 residues. The CDR3 coding sequence is TGCAGCGTTTGGGATCCGCCCTTTTATGGCTACACCTTC. Translated, it gives CSVWDPPFYGYTF.

This chain joins TRBV18 and TRBJ1-6; D is uncertain. The CDR3 consists of 15 residues. Germline values: CDR1 KGHSH, CDR2 LQKENI. Trimming cost V 5 bases and J 6 bases, with 14 bases left between them. CDR3 region: CASSAAETPNSPLHF. The CDR3 nucleotides read TGTGCCAGCTCAGCGGCGGAGACGCCTAATTCACCCCTCCACTTT.

The rearrangement uses TRBV9 and TRBJ2-7; 7 nucleotides align to TRBD1. The length of the CDR3 is 12 residues. J was trimmed by 7 bases and V by 4 bases; bases with no gene match: 5. Germline V gene sequence: CDR1 SGDLS, CDR2 YYNGEE. The CDR3 loop reads CASSRDRGEQYF. The DNA for the CDR3 is TGTGCCAGCAGCCGGGACAGAGGAGAGCAGTACTTC.

This chain links TRBV19 with TRBJ2-7, with D perhaps matching TRBD1 (6 bases). Trimming shortened V by 7 bases and J by 4 bases, and 11 bases separated the two germline ends. Germline loops: CDR1 LNHDA, CDR2 SQIVND (reference sequence). The CDR3 extends over 12 amino acids. In nucleotides, the CDR3 is TGTGCCAGTATGGGGGCGCCTTACGAGCAGTACTTC. The encoded protein is CASMGAPYEQYF.

Only one count was recorded for this clone. The genes are TRBV10-3 and TRBJ2-5; D remains ambiguous. CDR1 and CDR2 (germline): ENHRY, SYGVKD. This CDR3 spans 15 amino acids. The V gene lost 1 base and the J gene lost 2 bases, with 11 bases spanning the gap. In DNA, the CDR3 is TGTGCCATCAGTGAGTGGTGGCCCCCGCAAGAGACCCAGTACTTC. Residues: CAISEWWPPQETQYF.

The rearrangement joins TRBV3-1 (or the pseudogene TRBV3-2) to TRBJ2-1; D call uncertain. Germline V gene sequence: CDR1 LGHDT, CDR2 YNNKEL (reference sequence). V was pared by 0 bases and J by 10 bases, with 10 bases between. CDR3 length: 13 residues. CDR3 region: CASSQDLKREQFF. The CDR3 DNA is TGTGCCAGCAGCCAAGATCTCAAACGAGAGCAGTTCTTC.

The rearrangement uses TRBV10-2 and TRBJ2-5; D gene ambiguous. Trimming took off 2 bases at V and 5 bases at J, with 9 bases between the two ends. The V gene's germline CDR1 is WSHSY and CDR2 SAAADI. This CDR3 spans 13 amino acids. This CDR3 is CASSEAGRETQYF. DNA for the CDR3: TGCGCCAGCAGTGAGGCAGGCCGGGAGACCCAGTACTTC.